This T cell receptor (beta chain) was sequenced in a study of blood T cell repertoires in COVID-19. Study-wide background: COVID-19 samples, acute and convalescent, were from the United States, Italy and Spain. T cells, B-cell-depleted T cells, or PBMCs supplied cDNA or gDNA.

The method was immunoSEQ multiplex PCR; TCRdb's version includes in-frame clones alone and lacks a portion of them. The data show over 200,000 clones, with approximately 90% seen just once and more than 1% held by the top ten. The CDR3 has 11 amino acids. Individuals drawn from approximately 26 US areas were about 18 to 100 years old. Grouping used clinical history reported by participants in a survey and questionnaire. This sequence originates from a human donor in a cohort exposed to, infected with or recovered from COVID-19 (not recorded which). The donor label of this sample is uncertain. Sequenced: PBMCs or T cells enriched from blood (not recorded which). The rearrangement uses TRBV21-1 and TRBJ2-7; the table's D call, TRBD2, has no DNA check behind it. TRBV21-1 is deemed a pseudogene. DNA of the CDR3: TGTGCCAGCAGCGGCGGTTACGAGCAGTACTTC. Encoded protein: CASSGGYEQYF.